This TCR beta chain was sequenced for a study of blood T cells in healthy people across ages. Healthy individuals of Caucasian origin from Russia, aged about 6 to 90, served as donors. With each sample, at least 5.5 micrograms of total RNA were extracted. A single count supports this clonotype. Its target is not known. Study-level points and caveats: Naive T cell percentage showed a strong correlation with the diversity of TCR beta.

Losses at the gene ends were 4 bases for V and 7 bases for J; bases not matched to a gene: 9. Germline V gives CDR1 LGHDT, CDR2 YNNKEL (reference sequence). This CDR3 is 16 amino acids long. A J-beta primer mix and a sample-barcoded 5' primer were used in a second PCR of about 7 to 12 cycles. From each sample, at least 3 million paired-end reads containing CDR3 were obtained. TCRdb recomputed calls from the 5' RACE reads with MiXCR, one row per CDR3 protein. Among more than 800,000 distinct CDR3 sequences listed, around 45% were seen once. This sequence originates from a woman aged 60-70 years in good health. The V gene is TRBV3-1, the J gene TRBJ2-2; 10 bases are a match to TRBD1. Specimen: blood. CDR3 nucleotide sequence: TGTGCCAGCAGCCTTTCAGGGACAGGGGCTGGCGGGGAGCTGTTTTTT. Protein product: CASSLSGTGAGGELFF.